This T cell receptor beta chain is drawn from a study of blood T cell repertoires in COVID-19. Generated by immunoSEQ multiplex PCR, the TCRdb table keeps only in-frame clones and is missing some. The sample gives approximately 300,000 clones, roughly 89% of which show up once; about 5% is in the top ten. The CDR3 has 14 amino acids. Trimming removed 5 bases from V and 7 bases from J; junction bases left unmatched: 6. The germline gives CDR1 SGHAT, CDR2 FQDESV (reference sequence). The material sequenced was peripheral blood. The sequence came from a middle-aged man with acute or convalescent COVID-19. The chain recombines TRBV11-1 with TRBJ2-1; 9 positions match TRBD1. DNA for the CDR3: TGTGCCAGCAGCCCCAAGGACAGGGGAAATGAGCAGTTCTTC. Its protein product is CASSPKDRGNEQFF.